Listed below are T cell receptor beta chains from one sample, sequenced in a study of shared clonotypes between healthy human individuals. Only in-frame clones appear in the TCRdb table, and some are missing; sequencing was by immunoSEQ multiplex PCR. This table has 2 million or so clones, 95% appearing once. Specimen: naive CD4+ T cells sorted from blood. The receptor source for this set is a man between 18 and 29 years old in good health. Each CDR3 is given with its conserved first and last residue. The D gene is left open where the match is weak. Size tells how often a clone was seen (once, few, many) or the class of an expanded clone, and some rows leave it out.

d_gene: .
abundance: .
j_gene: TRBJ2-5
v_gene: TRBV5-1
CDR3aa: CASSFGPQETQYF
CDR3nt: TGCGCCAGCAGCTTTGGACCCCAAGAGACCCAGTACTTC

d_gene: .
abundance: .
j_gene: TRBJ2-1
v_gene: TRBV19
CDR3aa: CASSGSIVGHEQFF
CDR3nt: TGTGCCAGTAGTGGGAGTATAGTCGGGCATGAGCAGTTCTTC

d_gene: TRBD1
abundance: .
j_gene: TRBJ2-1
v_gene: TRBV6-5
CDR3aa: CASRPLGQAYNEQFF
CDR3nt: TGTGCCAGCAGACCTCTCGGACAGGCCTACAATGAGCAGTTCTTC

d_gene: .
abundance: .
j_gene: TRBJ2-2
v_gene: TRBV6-6
CDR3aa: CASYVLGGNTGELFF
CDR3nt: TGTGCCAGCTACGTTCTGGGGGGCAACACCGGGGAGCTGTTTTTT

d_gene: TRBD2
abundance: .
j_gene: TRBJ2-7
v_gene: TRBV10-3
CDR3aa: CAISRLAEDYEQYF
CDR3nt: TGTGCCATCAGTCGACTAGCGGAGGACTACGAGCAGTACTTC

d_gene: TRBD1
abundance: once
j_gene: TRBJ1-1
v_gene: TRBV2
CDR3aa: CASRGTGVGTEAFF
CDR3nt: TGTGCCAGCAGAGGGACAGGGGTCGGCACTGAAGCTTTCTTT

d_gene: .
abundance: .
j_gene: TRBJ2-3
v_gene: TRBV5-1
CDR3aa: CASSLDPSTDTQYF
CDR3nt: TGCGCCAGCAGCTTGGACCCTAGCACAGATACGCAGTATTTT

d_gene: .
abundance: .
j_gene: TRBJ2-2
v_gene: TRBV7-6
CDR3aa: CASSWGPGELFF
CDR3nt: TGTGCCAGCAGCTGGGGACCCGGGGAGCTGTTTTTT

d_gene: .
abundance: .
j_gene: TRBJ1-3
v_gene: TRBV6-5
CDR3aa: CASWSPISGNTIYF
CDR3nt: TGTGCCAGCTGGTCGCCAATCTCGGGAAACACCATATATTTT

d_gene: .
abundance: .
j_gene: TRBJ2-5
v_gene: TRBV30
CDR3aa: CAWSDRGRGGETQYF
CDR3nt: TGTGCCTGGAGTGATAGAGGACGAGGAGGAGAGACCCAGTACTTC

d_gene: .
abundance: .
j_gene: TRBJ2-5
v_gene: TRBV6-6
CDR3aa: CASSSGLESATQYF
CDR3nt: TGTGCCAGCAGTTCCGGACTTGAGTCCGCGACCCAGTACTTC

d_gene: .
abundance: .
j_gene: TRBJ1-2
v_gene: TRBV6-5
CDR3aa: CASSYERVYGYTF
CDR3nt: TGTGCCAGCAGTTACGAAAGGGTCTATGGCTACACCTTC

d_gene: TRBD1
abundance: .
j_gene: TRBJ2-1
v_gene: TRBV10-2
CDR3aa: CASSGQGNNEQFF
CDR3nt: TGCGCCAGCAGTGGACAGGGGAACAATGAGCAGTTCTTC

d_gene: .
abundance: .
j_gene: TRBJ1-4
v_gene: TRBV30
CDR3aa: CACGPTNEKLFF
CDR3nt: TGTGCCTGCGGACCAACTAATGAAAAACTGTTTTTT

d_gene: .
abundance: .
j_gene: TRBJ2-3
v_gene: TRBV4-3
CDR3aa: CASSQDTAGSDTQYF
CDR3nt: TGCGCCAGCAGCCAAGATACCGCGGGAAGTGATACGCAGTATTTT

d_gene: TRBD1
abundance: .
j_gene: TRBJ1-4
v_gene: TRBV19
CDR3aa: CASVRSYRDRHEKLFF
CDR3nt: TGTGCCAGCGTCCGTTCCTACCGGGACAGGCATGAAAAACTGTTTTTT

d_gene: .
abundance: .
j_gene: TRBJ2-7
v_gene: TRBV28
CDR3aa: CASSLQGPISYEQYF
CDR3nt: TGTGCCAGCAGTTTGCAGGGGCCCATATCCTACGAGCAGTACTTC

d_gene: .
abundance: once
j_gene: TRBJ1-1
v_gene: TRBV9
CDR3aa: CASTPQLTNTEAFF
CDR3nt: TGTGCCAGCACCCCCCAGTTAACGAACACTGAAGCTTTCTTT

d_gene: .
abundance: .
j_gene: TRBJ1-1
v_gene: TRBV2
CDR3aa: CASSDTGPGTEAFF
CDR3nt: TGTGCCAGCAGTGATACAGGCCCTGGAACTGAAGCTTTCTTT

d_gene: .
abundance: .
j_gene: TRBJ1-1
v_gene: TRBV10-2
CDR3aa: CASSDTAGADEAFF
CDR3nt: TGCGCCAGCAGTGATACTGCGGGGGCGGATGAAGCTTTCTTT

d_gene: .
abundance: once
j_gene: TRBJ1-1
v_gene: TRBV7-9
CDR3aa: CASSLGARDTEAFF
CDR3nt: TGTGCCAGCAGCTTAGGGGCCAGGGACACTGAAGCTTTCTTT

d_gene: .
abundance: .
j_gene: TRBJ2-2
v_gene: TRBV5-6
CDR3aa: CASSLASTITGELFF
CDR3nt: TGTGCCAGCAGCTTGGCGTCCACGATAACCGGGGAGCTGTTTTTT

d_gene: .
abundance: .
j_gene: TRBJ2-3
v_gene: TRBV18
CDR3aa: CASSPPQRGVSADTQYF
CDR3nt: TGTGCCAGCTCACCACCACAGAGGGGCGTCAGCGCAGATACGCAGTATTTT

d_gene: .
abundance: .
j_gene: TRBJ1-3
v_gene: TRBV19
CDR3aa: CASSQGTSGNTIYF
CDR3nt: TGTGCCAGTAGTCAGGGGACCTCTGGAAACACCATATATTTT

d_gene: .
abundance: .
j_gene: TRBJ2-5
v_gene: TRBV2
CDR3aa: CASSDWETQYF
CDR3nt: TGTGCCAGCAGTGATTGGGAGACCCAGTACTTC

d_gene: .
abundance: .
j_gene: TRBJ1-1
v_gene: TRBV27
CDR3aa: CASSIHRDLNTEAFF
CDR3nt: TGTGCCAGCAGTATCCACAGGGACCTGAACACTGAAGCTTTCTTT

d_gene: TRBD1
abundance: .
j_gene: TRBJ2-1
v_gene: TRBV7-2
CDR3aa: CASSTGQGAFEQFF
CDR3nt: TGTGCCAGCAGCACTGGACAGGGGGCCTTTGAGCAGTTCTTC

d_gene: .
abundance: .
j_gene: TRBJ2-1
v_gene: TRBV5-6
CDR3aa: CASSYRDSSYNEQFF
CDR3nt: TGTGCCAGCAGCTACCGGGACTCCTCCTACAATGAGCAGTTCTTC

d_gene: .
abundance: .
j_gene: TRBJ2-7
v_gene: TRBV10-1
CDR3aa: CASSDGGGTYEQYF
CDR3nt: TGCGCCAGCAGTGATGGCGGAGGAACCTACGAGCAGTACTTC

d_gene: TRBD1
abundance: .
j_gene: TRBJ1-6
v_gene: TRBV13
CDR3aa: CASSPGQLSSYNSPLHF
CDR3nt: TGTGCCAGCAGCCCGGGACAGTTGAGCTCCTATAATTCACCCCTCCACTTT

d_gene: TRBD1
abundance: .
j_gene: TRBJ2-2
v_gene: TRBV28
CDR3aa: CASSSTGQGFSGELFF
CDR3nt: TGTGCCAGCAGTTCCACGGGACAGGGGTTCTCCGGGGAGCTGTTTTTT

d_gene: .
abundance: .
j_gene: TRBJ2-7
v_gene: TRBV5-5
CDR3aa: CASSSRLIYEQYF
CDR3nt: TGTGCCAGCAGCTCTAGGCTAATCTACGAGCAGTACTTC

d_gene: .
abundance: .
j_gene: TRBJ1-1
v_gene: TRBV18
CDR3aa: CASSRGNTEAFF
CDR3nt: TGTGCCAGCTCACGGGGTAACACTGAAGCTTTCTTT

d_gene: .
abundance: .
j_gene: TRBJ1-5
v_gene: TRBV12-5
CDR3aa: CASGLVLGPLMGQYSNQPQHF
CDR3nt: TGTGCTAGTGGTTTGGTACTCGGTCCGCTGATGGGCCAGTATAGCAATCAGCCCCAGCATTTT

d_gene: TRBD2
abundance: .
j_gene: TRBJ2-3
v_gene: TRBV10-3
CDR3aa: CAISEGLADADTQYF
CDR3nt: TGTGCCATCAGTGAAGGACTAGCGGATGCTGATACGCAGTATTTT

d_gene: .
abundance: .
j_gene: TRBJ2-7
v_gene: TRBV11-3
CDR3aa: CASSLNTRDEQYF
CDR3nt: TGTGCCAGCAGCCTCAATACGAGGGACGAGCAGTACTTC

d_gene: TRBD1
abundance: few
j_gene: TRBJ1-2
v_gene: TRBV6-1
CDR3aa: CASRPGQERFGYTF
CDR3nt: TGTGCCAGCAGACCAGGACAGGAGCGTTTTGGCTACACCTTC

d_gene: TRBD1
abundance: .
j_gene: TRBJ1-2
v_gene: TRBV5-1
CDR3aa: CASSSTPGQIYYGYTF
CDR3nt: TGCGCCAGCAGCTCGACACCGGGACAGATCTACTATGGCTACACCTTC

d_gene: TRBD1
abundance: .
j_gene: TRBJ1-2
v_gene: TRBV5-8
CDR3aa: CASSLGKGQAGYTF
CDR3nt: TGTGCCAGCAGCTTGGGGAAAGGACAGGCTGGCTACACCTTC

d_gene: .
abundance: .
j_gene: TRBJ2-3
v_gene: TRBV30
CDR3aa: CAFQLGGRTDTQYF
CDR3nt: TGTGCCTTCCAACTGGGGGGGCGCACAGATACGCAGTATTTT

d_gene: TRBD2
abundance: .
j_gene: TRBJ2-4
v_gene: TRBV5-1
CDR3aa: CASSPWTSPIAKNIQYF
CDR3nt: TGCGCCAGCAGTCCCTGGACTAGTCCAATAGCCAAAAACATTCAGTACTTC

d_gene: .
abundance: .
j_gene: TRBJ2-1
v_gene: TRBV11-2
CDR3aa: CASSITRVGEQFF
CDR3nt: TGTGCCAGCAGCATCACCAGGGTAGGTGAGCAGTTCTTC

d_gene: .
abundance: once
j_gene: TRBJ2-1
v_gene: TRBV5-1
CDR3aa: CASSPRPSRSYNEQFF
CDR3nt: TGCGCCAGCAGCCCGCGACCTAGTCGTTCCTACAATGAGCAGTTCTTC

d_gene: .
abundance: .
j_gene: TRBJ2-3
v_gene: TRBV5-1
CDR3aa: CASSLDVLPRVDTQYF
CDR3nt: TGCGCCAGCAGCTTGGACGTACTCCCGAGGGTAGATACGCAGTATTTT

d_gene: TRBD1
abundance: .
j_gene: TRBJ1-2
v_gene: TRBV10-3
CDR3aa: CAISDFGTGGDGYTF
CDR3nt: TGTGCCATCAGTGACTTCGGGACAGGGGGTGATGGCTACACCTTC

d_gene: TRBD2
abundance: .
j_gene: TRBJ2-7
v_gene: TRBV19
CDR3aa: CASGGLAGDPYEQYF
CDR3nt: TGTGCCAGTGGCGGACTAGCGGGGGATCCCTACGAGCAGTACTTC

d_gene: TRBD2
abundance: .
j_gene: TRBJ2-1
v_gene: TRBV5-1
CDR3aa: CASSSRLASTLGDNEQFF
CDR3nt: TGCGCCAGCAGCTCTAGACTAGCTTCAACATTAGGCGACAATGAGCAGTTCTTC

d_gene: .
abundance: .
j_gene: TRBJ1-4
v_gene: TRBV30
CDR3aa: CAWTWGANEKLFF
CDR3nt: TGTGCCTGGACCTGGGGGGCTAATGAAAAACTGTTTTTT

d_gene: .
abundance: once
j_gene: TRBJ2-1
v_gene: TRBV11-2
CDR3aa: CASSLAGISYNEQFF
CDR3nt: TGTGCCAGCAGCTTAGCGGGAATCTCCTACAATGAGCAGTTCTTC

d_gene: TRBD2
abundance: .
j_gene: TRBJ2-1
v_gene: TRBV5-1
CDR3aa: CASSLAGGADEQFF
CDR3nt: TGCGCCAGCAGCTTGGCGGGAGGTGCAGATGAGCAGTTCTTC